This T cell receptor beta chain was sequenced in a study of immune evolution from preneoplasia to lung adenocarcinoma. Libraries were prepared by immunoSEQ multiplex PCR; TCRdb keeps only in-frame clonotypes and omits some of them. Of 9,000 to 9,500 clones detected, nearly 90% appear once; the ten largest clones hold about 2.1%. Germline V CDR1 and CDR2: MDHEN, SYDVKM. This CDR3 contains 15 residues. Trimming took 5 bases from V and 3 from J, leaving 16 bases between them. Sequenced material: FFPE invasive lung adenocarcinoma tissue. This TCR came from a person aged 70 to 85 with invasive lung adenocarcinoma. This chain joins TRBV28 and TRBJ1-2; no reliable D call. CDR3 amino acids: CASSISAITYYGYTF. Here the CDR3 DNA reads TGTGCCAGCAGTATTTCCGCAATAACATACTATGGCTACACCTTC.